A selection of T cell receptor beta chains follows, all from one sample in a study of OX40 agonist ivuxolimab in advanced cancers. Assay: immunoSEQ multiplex PCR; the TCRdb copy retains only in-frame clones and omits some. Among roughly 100,000 clones, approximately 80% were seen once, and the ten largest hold approximately 1.2%. The sample in question was CD4+ or CD8+ T cells sorted from blood, obtained in a trial of the OX40 agonist ivuxolimab. Source of these receptors: an adult with an advanced solid tumor such as melanoma, head and neck, liver or kidney cancer. CDR3s include the opening cysteine and the closing phenylalanine or tryptophan. A D gene is named only where the DNA matches it firmly. Clone size, where shown, is once, few, many, or a class for clones that have expanded.

j_call v_call d_call clone_size cdr3_aa cdr3_nt
TRBJ1-2 TRBV29-1 TRBD1 few CSVSGQPYTF TGCAGCGTCTCGGGACAGCCCTACACCTTC
TRBJ1-4 TRBV10-3 . . CAISESQGRNEKLFF TGTGCCATCAGTGAGTCACAGGGAAGGAATGAAAAACTGTTTTTT
TRBJ2-2 TRBV7-2 TRBD2 . CASRAGGYTGELFF TGTGCCAGCAGGGCGGGGGGCTACACCGGGGAGCTGTTTTTT
TRBJ1-3 TRBV28 . . CASSSGSSGNTIYF TGTGCCAGCAGTTCAGGGTCCTCTGGAAACACCATATATTTT
TRBJ1-1 TRBV4-2 . . CASSQTPSRGGVFTEAFF TGTGCCAGCAGCCAGACCCCCTCTCGGGGGGGGGTTTTCACTGAAGCTTTCTTT
TRBJ1-5 TRBV2 . few CASSEVGGNQPQHF TGTGCCAGCAGTGAAGTGGGCGGGAATCAGCCCCAGCATTTT
TRBJ2-5 TRBV27 . . CASSLRTQETQYF TGTGCCAGCAGTTTACGGACGCAAGAGACCCAGTACTTC
TRBJ1-1 TRBV10-2 . . CASSDGGRAGSNTEAFF TGCGCCAGCAGTGATGGGGGCAGGGCAGGATCGAACACTGAAGCTTTCTTT
TRBJ2-5 TRBV18 . . CASSRQGGETQYF TGTGCCAGCTCACGACAGGGAGGAGAGACCCAGTACTTC
TRBJ1-1 TRBV15 . . CATSRDRGGTEAFF TGTGCCACCAGCAGAGATAGGGGAGGCACTGAAGCTTTCTTT
TRBJ1-1 TRBV7-3 . . CASSLTKGGTEAFF TGTGCCAGCAGCTTAACCAAGGGAGGGACTGAAGCTTTCTTT
TRBJ2-5 TRBV5-1 . . CASSVYQETQYF TGCGCCAGCAGCGTGTACCAAGAGACCCAGTACTTC
TRBJ1-6 TRBV6-1 . . CASSEQVYNSPLHF TGTGCCAGCAGTGAACAGGTTTATAATTCACCCCTCCACTTT
TRBJ1-2 TRBV9 TRBD1 . CASSAPDRVNLNYGYTF TGTGCCAGCAGCGCCCCGGACAGGGTGAACCTTAACTATGGCTACACCTTC
TRBJ1-5 TRBV19 . . CASSHRERNQPQHF TGTGCCAGTAGCCATAGGGAGCGCAATCAGCCCCAGCATTTT
TRBJ2-2 TRBV4-3 . . CASSRGVGNTGELFF TGCGCCAGCAGCCGAGGGGTGGGTAACACCGGGGAGCTGTTTTTT
TRBJ1-1 TRBV5-4 . . CASSLGVYNTEAFF TGTGCCAGCAGCTTGGGAGTCTACAACACTGAAGCTTTCTTT
TRBJ2-3 TRBV9 . . CASSVGSTDTQYF TGTGCCAGCAGCGTTGGAAGCACAGATACGCAGTATTTT
TRBJ1-3 TRBV9 TRBD1 once CASSGNRGRFGNTIYF TGTGCCAGCAGCGGGAACAGGGGGCGCTTTGGAAACACCATATATTTT
TRBJ1-6 TRBV18 TRBD1 . CASSPKTGGPLPLHF TGTGCCAGCTCACCCAAGACAGGGGGCCCCTTACCCCTCCACTTT
TRBJ1-4 TRBV18 . . CASSPPGDVEKLFF TGTGCCAGCTCACCACCGGGTGACGTTGAAAAACTGTTTTTT
TRBJ2-1 TRBV5-1 . . CASNWGGNSNEQFF TGCGCCAGCAATTGGGGAGGAAACAGCAATGAGCAGTTCTTC
TRBJ1-3 TRBV5-6 TRBD1 . CASSLGTGGSGNTIYF TGTGCCAGCAGCTTGGGGACAGGGGGCTCTGGAAACACCATATATTTT
TRBJ1-5 TRBV9 . . CASSRGGTQPQHF TGTGCCAGCAGTCGCGGGGGGACGCAGCCCCAGCATTTT
TRBJ1-1 TRBV2 . once CASTTVGGGSTEAFF TGTGCCAGCACCACCGTGGGGGGCGGGAGCACTGAAGCTTTCTTT
TRBJ2-2 TRBV29-1 . . CSAAGYDTGELFF TGCAGCGCCGCGGGCTACGACACCGGGGAGCTGTTTTTT
TRBJ2-7 TRBV28 . . CASSHTATYEQYF TGTGCCAGCAGCCACACCGCAACCTACGAGCAGTACTTC
TRBJ1-1 TRBV7-9 . . CASSLGTGMNTEAFF TGTGCCAGCAGCTTAGGAACCGGGATGAACACTGAAGCTTTCTTT
TRBJ1-3 TRBV28 . . CASSLSVGSGNTIYF TGTGCCAGCAGTTTGTCGGTAGGCTCTGGAAACACCATATATTTT
TRBJ2-7 TRBV18 TRBD2 . CASSPLAGVAYEQYF TGTGCCAGCTCACCGCTAGCGGGGGTTGCCTACGAGCAGTACTTC
TRBJ2-7 TRBV11-2 . once CASSLAKQGNEQYF TGTGCCAGCAGCTTAGCTAAACAGGGTAACGAGCAGTACTTC
TRBJ2-3 TRBV5-1 . . CASSLLITDTQYF TGCGCCAGCAGCTTACTGATCACAGATACGCAGTATTTT